This T cell receptor (beta chain) was obtained from a study of blood T cell repertoires in COVID-19 (TCRdb year 2020). The study in broad terms: Samples covering the acute and convalescent phases of COVID-19 were provided by collaborators in the United States, Italy and Spain. The prospective study material was composed of cDNA or gDNA derived from T cells, B-cell-depleted T cells, or PBMCs. The dataset comprised deeply sampled blood TCRbeta repertoires from subjects exposed to, actively infected with, or recovered from COVID-19. The repertoires were released in a freely available public database meant as a resource for research on the immune response to SARS-CoV-2. The samples were drawn from the first 160 participants of the ongoing ImmuneRACE study and from 1,200 or so subjects provided by 6 global collaborators. The sample metadata nearly always contained a de-identified subject ID, COVID-19 status, age in years and sex. Where available, HLA class I and class II types were taken from metadata supplied by the sample provider and were not determined by assay-based typing. Study-wide conclusions, independent of this receptor: How much clinical and demographic metadata was included differed by source and by participant, and the metadata was provided uncurated.

Enrolling through a virtual design, the prospective study's participants ranged in age from roughly 18 to 89 years and lived across around 25 United States geographic areas. To assign participants to cohorts, the prospective study relied on clinical history that participants themselves reported in a screening survey and a study questionnaire. Recovered participants in ImmuneRACE Cohort 3 were defined by two consecutive negative NP/OP PCR tests, clearance by a healthcare professional, or resolution of symptoms. Mobile phlebotomists in the prospective study collected whole blood, serum and a nasopharyngeal or oropharyngeal swab from every participant. Over an approximately two-month period, participants in the prospective study had the option of providing additional blood draws and questionnaires. Before DNA extraction, blood samples from the prospective study were shipped at room temperature or frozen.

As concerns this clone: This clone's antigen is unknown. Base qualities are not provided; no much larger clone lies one nucleotide away.

V drops 3 bases and J drops 7 bases, leaving 9 bases in between. From the cysteine up to the phenylalanine, the CDR3 has a length of 12 residues. Of all the DNA, just the CDR3 is kept, 36 bases in frame from base 1. TCRbeta CDR3 regions were amplified from genomic DNA by means of the immunoSEQ Assay, a bias-controlled multiplex PCR. In the authors' own workflow: Within the assay, amplification of reference gene primers was used to estimate how many nucleated cells each sample contained. To quantify the absolute abundance of each unique TCRbeta CDR3 rearrangement, sequence reads were collapsed and filtered. For each sample, productive Simpson clonality was calculated as the square root of Simpson's diversity index across productive rearrangements. Drawn from immuneACCESS, this table holds only the in-frame rearrangements with V and J called that TCRdb kept. Clones are partly lost; checked studies trace under half to an unresolved V gene and leave the rest unexplained. V, J and clone size were drawn from that table, and D and trimming were deduced from the DNA. The table for this sample lists some 250,000 clones; 70% to 90% of them were counted only once. 1.5% to 2% of the sample goes to the ten largest clones.

Input material: PBMCs or T cells enriched from blood (not recorded which). The TCR comes from a woman aged 45 to 65 who had recovered from COVID-19. The receptor chain draws on TRBV12-3 or TRBV12-4 and TRBJ1-1, with TRBD1 as a weak D call on 5 bases. The CDR3 protein sequence reads: CASSFTGGEAFF. The nucleotide sequence reads TGTGCCAGCAGTTTTACGGGGGGTGAAGCTTTCTTT.